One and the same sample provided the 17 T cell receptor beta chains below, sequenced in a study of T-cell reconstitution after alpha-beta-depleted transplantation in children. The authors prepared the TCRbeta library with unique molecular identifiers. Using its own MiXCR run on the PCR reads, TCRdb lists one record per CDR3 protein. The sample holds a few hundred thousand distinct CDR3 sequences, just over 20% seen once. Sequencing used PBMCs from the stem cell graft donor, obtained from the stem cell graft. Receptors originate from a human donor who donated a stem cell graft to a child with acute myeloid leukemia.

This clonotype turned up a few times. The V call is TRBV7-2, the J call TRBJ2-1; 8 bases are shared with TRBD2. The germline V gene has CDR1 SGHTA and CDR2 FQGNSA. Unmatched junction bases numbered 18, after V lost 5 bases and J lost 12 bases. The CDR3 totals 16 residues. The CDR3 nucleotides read TGTGCCAGCAGCCCTCACGGGAGGGGCACCCGATCCCCGCAGTTCTTC. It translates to CASSPHGRGTRSPQFF.

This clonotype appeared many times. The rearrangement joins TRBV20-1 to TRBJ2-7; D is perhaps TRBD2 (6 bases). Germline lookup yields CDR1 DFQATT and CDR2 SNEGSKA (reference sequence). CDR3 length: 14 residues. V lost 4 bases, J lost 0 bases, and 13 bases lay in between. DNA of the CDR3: TGCAGTGCTATGGGGGAGGCCCACTCCTACGAGCAGTACTTC. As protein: CSAMGEAHSYEQYF.

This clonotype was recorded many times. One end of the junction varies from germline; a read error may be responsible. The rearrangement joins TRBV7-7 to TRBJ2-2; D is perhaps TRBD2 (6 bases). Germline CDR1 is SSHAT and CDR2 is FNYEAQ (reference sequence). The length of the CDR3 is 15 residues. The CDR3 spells CASSEHPGLTGELFF. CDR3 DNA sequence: TGTGCTAGCAGCGAGCACCCCGGACTAACCGGGGAGCTGTTTTTT.

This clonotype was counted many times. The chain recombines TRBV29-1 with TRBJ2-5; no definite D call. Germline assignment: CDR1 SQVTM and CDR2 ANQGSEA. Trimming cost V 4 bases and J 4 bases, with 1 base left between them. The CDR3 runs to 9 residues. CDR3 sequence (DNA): TGCAGCGTTGGAGAGACCCAGTACTTC. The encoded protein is CSVGETQYF.

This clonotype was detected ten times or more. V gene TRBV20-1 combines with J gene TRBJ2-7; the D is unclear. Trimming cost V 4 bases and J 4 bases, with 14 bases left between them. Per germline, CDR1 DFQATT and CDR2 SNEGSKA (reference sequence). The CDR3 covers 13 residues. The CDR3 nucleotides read TGCAGTGCTACTTCGGTGGGGAAATACGAGCAGTACTTC. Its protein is CSATSVGKYEQYF.

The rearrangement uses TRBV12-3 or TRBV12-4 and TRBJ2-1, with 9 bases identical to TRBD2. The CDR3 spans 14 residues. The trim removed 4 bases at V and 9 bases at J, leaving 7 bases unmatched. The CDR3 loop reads CASSYRAGGTEQFF. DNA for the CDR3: TGTGCCAGCAGTTATAGGGCGGGAGGGACTGAGCAGTTCTTC.

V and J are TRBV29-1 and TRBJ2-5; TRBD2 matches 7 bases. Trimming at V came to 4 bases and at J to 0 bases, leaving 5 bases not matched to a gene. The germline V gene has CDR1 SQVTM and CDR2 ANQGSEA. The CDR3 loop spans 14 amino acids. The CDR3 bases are TGCAGCGTTGCTGTCGGGGGGTACCAAGAGACCCAGTACTTC. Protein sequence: CSVAVGGYQETQYF.

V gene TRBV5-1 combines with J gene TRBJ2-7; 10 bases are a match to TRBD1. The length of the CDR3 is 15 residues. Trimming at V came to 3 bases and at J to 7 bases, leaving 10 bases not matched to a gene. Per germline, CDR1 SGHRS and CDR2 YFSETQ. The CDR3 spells CASSSDRGAFGEQYF. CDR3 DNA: TGCGCCAGCAGCTCGGACAGGGGGGCGTTTGGGGAGCAGTACTTC.

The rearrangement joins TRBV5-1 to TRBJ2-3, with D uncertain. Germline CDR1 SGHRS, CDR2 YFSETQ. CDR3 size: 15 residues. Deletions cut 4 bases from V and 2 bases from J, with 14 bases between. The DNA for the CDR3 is TGCGCCAGCAGCGCGTTGGGCGGCCCCACAGATACGCAGTATTTT. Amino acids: CASSALGGPTDTQYF.

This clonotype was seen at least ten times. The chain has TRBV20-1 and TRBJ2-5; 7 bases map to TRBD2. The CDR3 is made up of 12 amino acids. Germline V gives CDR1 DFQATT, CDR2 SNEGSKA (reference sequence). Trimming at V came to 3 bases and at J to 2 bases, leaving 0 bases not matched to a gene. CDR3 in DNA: TGCAGTGCTAGTAGCGGGCAAGAGACCCAGTACTTC. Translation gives CSASSGQETQYF.

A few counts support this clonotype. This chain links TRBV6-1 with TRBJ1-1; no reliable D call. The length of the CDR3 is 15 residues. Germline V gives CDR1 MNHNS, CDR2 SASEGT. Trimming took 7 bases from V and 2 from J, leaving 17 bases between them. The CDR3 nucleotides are TGTGCCAGCAACCTCCGGTGGGGATCCAACACTGAAGCTTTCTTT. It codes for CASNLRWGSNTEAFF.

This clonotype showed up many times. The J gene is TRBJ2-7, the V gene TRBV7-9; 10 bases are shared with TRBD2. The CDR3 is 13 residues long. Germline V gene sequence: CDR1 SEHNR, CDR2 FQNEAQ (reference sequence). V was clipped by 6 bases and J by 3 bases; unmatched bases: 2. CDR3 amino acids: CASSPSGSYEQYF. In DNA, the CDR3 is TGTGCCAGCAGTCCTAGCGGGAGCTACGAGCAGTACTTC.

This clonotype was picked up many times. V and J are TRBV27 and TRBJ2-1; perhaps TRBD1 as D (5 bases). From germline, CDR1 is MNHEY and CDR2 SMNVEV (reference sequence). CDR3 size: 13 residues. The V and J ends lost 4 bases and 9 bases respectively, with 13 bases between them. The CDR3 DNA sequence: TGTGCCAGCAGTTGGATGCAGGGTCTTGAGCAGTTCTTC. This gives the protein CASSWMQGLEQFF.

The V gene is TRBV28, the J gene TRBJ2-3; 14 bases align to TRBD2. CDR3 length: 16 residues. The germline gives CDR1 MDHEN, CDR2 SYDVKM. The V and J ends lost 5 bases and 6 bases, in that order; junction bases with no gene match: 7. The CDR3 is CASSAGTSGSWDTQYF. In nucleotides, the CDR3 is TGTGCCAGCAGTGCCGGGACTAGCGGGAGTTGGGATACGCAGTATTTT.

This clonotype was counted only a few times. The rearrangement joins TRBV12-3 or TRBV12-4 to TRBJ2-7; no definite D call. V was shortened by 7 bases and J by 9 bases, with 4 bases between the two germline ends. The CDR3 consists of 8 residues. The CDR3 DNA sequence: TGTGCCAGCAAGGGGCAGTACTTC. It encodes CASKGQYF.

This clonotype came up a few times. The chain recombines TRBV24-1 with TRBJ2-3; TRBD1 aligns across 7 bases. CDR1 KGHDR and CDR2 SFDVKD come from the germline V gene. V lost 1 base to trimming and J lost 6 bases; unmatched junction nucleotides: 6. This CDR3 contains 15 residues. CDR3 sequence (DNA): TGTGCCACCAGTGATTTACAGGGGACCGAGGATACGCAGTATTTT. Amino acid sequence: CATSDLQGTEDTQYF.

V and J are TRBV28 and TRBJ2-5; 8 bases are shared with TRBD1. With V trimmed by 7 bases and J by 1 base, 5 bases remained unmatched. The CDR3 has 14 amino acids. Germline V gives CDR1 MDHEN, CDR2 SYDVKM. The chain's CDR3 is CASTTGTGQETQYF. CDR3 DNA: TGTGCCAGCACCACCGGGACAGGCCAAGAGACCCAGTACTTC.